Listed below are T cell receptor beta chains from one sample, sequenced in a study of spatial heterogeneity in lung cancer. TCRdb independently ran MiXCR on the 5' RACE reads; one entry per CDR3 protein. Counted here are 2,500 to 3,000 distinct CDR3 sequences, around 13% occurring once; the ten biggest clones make up about 23%. Sequenced material: lung tumor tissue, taken at surgery. The receptors originated from a male donor with early-stage non-small cell lung cancer. The CDR3 runs from the conserved cysteine through the conserved F or W. The D gene is left open where the match is weak. Clone size appears in some rows only: once, few, many, or a class for an expanded clone.

D gene	J gene	clone size	CDR3 length	V gene	CDR3 protein	CDR3 DNA
TRBD1	TRBJ2-3	medium-sized	15	TRBV20-1	CSAPTGGASTDTQYF	TGCAGTGCTCCGACAGGGGGCGCGAGCACAGATACGCAGTATTTT
NA	TRBJ2-2	medium-sized	13	TRBV9	CASNPWNTGELFF	TGTGCCAGCAACCCTTGGAACACCGGGGAGCTGTTTTTT
NA	TRBJ2-5	medium-sized	17	TRBV2	CASSEKGLGTKRETQYF	TGTGCCAGCAGTGAAAAGGGTCTGGGAACGAAACGAGAGACCCAGTACTTC
NA	TRBJ2-5	NA	13	TRBV15	CATSTGLQETQYF	TGTGCCACCAGCACGGGACTGCAAGAGACCCAGTACTTC
NA	TRBJ2-5	medium-sized	14	TRBV6-2/TRBV6-3	CASSQPGVGETQYF	TGTGCCAGCAGTCAACCAGGGGTAGGGGAGACCCAGTACTTC
TRBD2	TRBJ2-3	medium-sized	17	TRBV9	CASSVEKREYGTDTQYF	TGTGCCAGCAGCGTAGAAAAGCGGGAGTATGGCACAGATACGCAGTATTTT
NA	TRBJ1-3	large	13	TRBV29-1	CSAGPSSGNTIYF	TGCAGCGCTGGACCCAGCTCTGGAAACACCATATATTTT
NA	TRBJ1-2	NA	11	TRBV20-1	CSAPRTESYTF	TGCAGTGCTCCGCGGACAGAATCCTACACCTTC
NA	TRBJ2-5	medium-sized	15	TRBV5-1	CASSLAARLEETQYF	TGCGCCAGCAGCTTGGCCGCCCGATTGGAAGAGACCCAGTACTTC
NA	TRBJ1-2	few	16	TRBV5-4	CASSLRGASRDYGYTF	TGTGCCAGCAGCCTACGGGGGGCTTCGAGGGACTATGGCTACACCTTC
NA	TRBJ1-2	few	13	TRBV6-5	CASRDGTNYGYTF	TGTGCCAGCAGGGACGGAACTAACTATGGCTACACCTTC